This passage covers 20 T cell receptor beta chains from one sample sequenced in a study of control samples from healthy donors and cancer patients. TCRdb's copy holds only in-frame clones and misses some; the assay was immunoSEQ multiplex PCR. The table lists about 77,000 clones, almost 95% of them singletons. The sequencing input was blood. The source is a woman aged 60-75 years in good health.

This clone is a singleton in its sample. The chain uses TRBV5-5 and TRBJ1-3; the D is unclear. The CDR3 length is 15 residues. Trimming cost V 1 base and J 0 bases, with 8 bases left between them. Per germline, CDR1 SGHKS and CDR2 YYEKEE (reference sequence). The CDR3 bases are TGTGCCAGCAGCTTGTCCTTGAGCTCTGGAAACACCATATATTTT. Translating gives CASSLSLSSGNTIYF. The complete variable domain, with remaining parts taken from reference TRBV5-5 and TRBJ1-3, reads DAGVTQSPTHLIKTRGQQVTLRCSPISGHKSVSWYQQVLGQGPQFIFQYYEKEERGRGNFPDRFSARQFPNYSSELNVNALLLGDSALYLCASSLSLSSGNTIYFGEGSWLTVV.

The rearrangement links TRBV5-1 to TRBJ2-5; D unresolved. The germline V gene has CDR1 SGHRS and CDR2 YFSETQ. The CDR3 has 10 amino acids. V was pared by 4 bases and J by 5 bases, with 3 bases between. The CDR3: CASSGETQYF. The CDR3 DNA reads TGCGCCAGCAGCGGGGAGACCCAGTACTTC. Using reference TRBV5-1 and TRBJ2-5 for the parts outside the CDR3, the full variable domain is KAGVTQTPRYLIKTRGQQVTLSCSPISGHRSVSWYQQTPGQGLQFLFEYFSETQRNKGNFPGRFSGRQFSNSRSEMNVSTLELGDSALYLCASSGETQYFGPGTRLLVL.

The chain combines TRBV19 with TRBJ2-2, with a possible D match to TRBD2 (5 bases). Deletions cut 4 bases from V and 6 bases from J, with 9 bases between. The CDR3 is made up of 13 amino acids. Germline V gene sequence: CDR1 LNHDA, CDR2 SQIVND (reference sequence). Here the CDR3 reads CASSTTRSGELFF. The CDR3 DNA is TGTGCCAGTAGTACCACTAGATCCGGGGAGCTGTTTTTT.

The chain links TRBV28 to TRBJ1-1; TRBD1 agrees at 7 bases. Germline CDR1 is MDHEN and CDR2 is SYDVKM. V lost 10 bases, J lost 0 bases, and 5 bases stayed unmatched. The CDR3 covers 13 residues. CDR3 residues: CAINRGLNTEAFF. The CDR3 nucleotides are TGTGCCATAAACAGGGGCCTGAACACTGAAGCTTTCTTT. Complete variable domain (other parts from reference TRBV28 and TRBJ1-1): DVKVTQSSRYLVKRTGEKVFLECVQDMDHENMFWYRQDPGLGLRLIYFSYDVKMKEKGDIPEGYSVSREKKERFSLILESASTNQTSMYLCAINRGLNTEAFFGQGTRLTVV.

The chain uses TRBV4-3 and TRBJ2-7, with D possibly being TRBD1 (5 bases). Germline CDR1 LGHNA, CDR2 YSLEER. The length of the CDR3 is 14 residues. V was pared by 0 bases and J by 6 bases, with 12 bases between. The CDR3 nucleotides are TGCGCCAGCAGCCAAGACAGGGTCCCCGCCGAGCAGTACTTC. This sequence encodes CASSQDRVPAEQYF.

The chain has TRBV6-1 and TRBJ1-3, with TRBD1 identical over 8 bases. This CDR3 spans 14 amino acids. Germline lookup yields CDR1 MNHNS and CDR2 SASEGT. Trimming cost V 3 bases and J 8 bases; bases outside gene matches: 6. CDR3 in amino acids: CASSDRGRVDTIYF. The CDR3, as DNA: TGTGCCAGCAGTGACAGGGGGCGCGTAGACACCATATATTTT.

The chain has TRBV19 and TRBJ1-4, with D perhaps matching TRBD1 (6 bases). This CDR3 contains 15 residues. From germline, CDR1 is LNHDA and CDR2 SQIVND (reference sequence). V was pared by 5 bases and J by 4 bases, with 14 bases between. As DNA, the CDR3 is TGTGCCAGTAGTCGCCAGGGGATCCTTAATGAAAAACTGTTTTTT. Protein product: CASSRQGILNEKLFF. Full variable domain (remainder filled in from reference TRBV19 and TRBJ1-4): DGGITQSPKYLFRKEGQNVTLSCEQNLNHDAMYWYRQDPGQGLRLIYYSQIVNDFQKGDIAEGYSVSREKKESFPLTVTSAQKNPTAFYLCASSRQGILNEKLFFGSGTQLSVL.

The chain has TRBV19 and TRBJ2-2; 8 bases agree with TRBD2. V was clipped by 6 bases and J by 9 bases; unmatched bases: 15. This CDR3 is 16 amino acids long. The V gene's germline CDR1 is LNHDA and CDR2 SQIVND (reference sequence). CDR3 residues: CASSPKPSGRARELFF. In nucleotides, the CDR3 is TGTGCCAGTAGCCCAAAACCGAGCGGGAGAGCCCGGGAGCTGTTTTTT.

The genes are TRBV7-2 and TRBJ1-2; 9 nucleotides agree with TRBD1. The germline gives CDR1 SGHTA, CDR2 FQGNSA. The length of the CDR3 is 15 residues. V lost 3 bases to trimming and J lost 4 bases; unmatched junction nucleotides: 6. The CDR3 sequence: CASSFSGTGTYGYTF. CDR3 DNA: TGTGCCAGCAGCTTCTCCGGGACAGGGACCTATGGCTACACCTTC.

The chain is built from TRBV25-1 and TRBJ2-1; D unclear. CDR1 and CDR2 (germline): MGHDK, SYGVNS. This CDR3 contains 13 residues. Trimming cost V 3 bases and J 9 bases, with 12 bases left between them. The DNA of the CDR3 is TGTGCCAGCAGTGAGTACGGGTGGGGTGAGCAGTTCTTC. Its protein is CASSEYGWGEQFF.

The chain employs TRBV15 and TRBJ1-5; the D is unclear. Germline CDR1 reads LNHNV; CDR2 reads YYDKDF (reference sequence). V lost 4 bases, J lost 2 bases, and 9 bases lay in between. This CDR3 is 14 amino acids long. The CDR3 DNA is TGTGCCACCAGCATAGGGTGGGGCAATCAGCCCCAGCATTTT. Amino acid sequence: CATSIGWGNQPQHF.

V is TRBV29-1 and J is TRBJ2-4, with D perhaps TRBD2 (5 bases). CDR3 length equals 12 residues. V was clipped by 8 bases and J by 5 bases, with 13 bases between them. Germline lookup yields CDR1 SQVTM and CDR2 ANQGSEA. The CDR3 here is CSYIGNENIQYF. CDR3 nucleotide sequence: TGCAGCTATATCGGGAACGAAAACATTCAGTACTTC.

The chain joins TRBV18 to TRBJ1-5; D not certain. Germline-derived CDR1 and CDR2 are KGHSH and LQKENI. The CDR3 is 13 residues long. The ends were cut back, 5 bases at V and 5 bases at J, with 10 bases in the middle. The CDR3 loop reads CASSEGGDQPQHF. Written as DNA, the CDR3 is TGTGCCAGCTCAGAGGGAGGAGATCAGCCCCAGCATTTT.

DNA for the CDR3: TGTGCCAGCAGTTTATTAGATCTCGAGCAGCGGGGCTACACCTTC. Encoded protein: CASSLLDLEQRGYTF. The chain has TRBV28 and TRBJ1-2; D unresolved. With 1 base removed from V and 8 bases from J, the gap between germline ends came to 17 bases. Germline V gives CDR1 MDHEN, CDR2 SYDVKM. This CDR3 has 15 residues.

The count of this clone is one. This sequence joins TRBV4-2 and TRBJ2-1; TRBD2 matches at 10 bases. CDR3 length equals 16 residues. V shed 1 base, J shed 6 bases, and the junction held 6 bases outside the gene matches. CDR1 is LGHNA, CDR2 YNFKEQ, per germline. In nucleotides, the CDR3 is TGTGCCAGCAGCCAAGCCGGGGTAGCGGGAGGCAATGAGCAGTTCTTC. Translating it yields CASSQAGVAGGNEQFF.

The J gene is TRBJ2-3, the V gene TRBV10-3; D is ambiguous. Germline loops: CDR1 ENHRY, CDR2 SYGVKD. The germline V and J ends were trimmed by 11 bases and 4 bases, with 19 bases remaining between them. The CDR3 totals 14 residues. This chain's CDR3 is CAGASGQAPDTQYF. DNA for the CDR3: TGTGCCGGCGCGTCGGGCCAAGCCCCAGATACGCAGTATTTT.

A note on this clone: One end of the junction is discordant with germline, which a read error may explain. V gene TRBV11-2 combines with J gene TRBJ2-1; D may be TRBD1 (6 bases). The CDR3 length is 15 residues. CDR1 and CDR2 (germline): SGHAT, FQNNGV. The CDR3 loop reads CASSLDRSTYNEQFF. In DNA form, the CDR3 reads TGTGCCAGCAGCCTAGACAGGTCGACTTACAATGAGCAGTTCTTC.

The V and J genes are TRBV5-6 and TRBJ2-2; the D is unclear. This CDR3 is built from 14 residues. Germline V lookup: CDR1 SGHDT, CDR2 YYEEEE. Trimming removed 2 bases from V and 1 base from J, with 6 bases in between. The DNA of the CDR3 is TGTGCCAGCAGCTTCGGAGAGAACACCGGGGAGCTGTTTTTT. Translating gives CASSFGENTGELFF. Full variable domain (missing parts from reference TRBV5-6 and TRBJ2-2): DAGVTQSPTHLIKTRGQQVTLRCSPKSGHDTVSWYQQALGQGPQFIFQYYEEEERQRGNFPDRFSGHQFPNYSSELNVNALLLGDSALYLCASSFGENTGELFFGEGSRLTVL.

The CDR3 nucleotides are TGTGCCAGCTCACTCCGGGACAGGGGGCTGGAGAACACTGAAGCTTTCTTT. Protein sequence: CASSLRDRGLENTEAFF. The chain recombines TRBV18 with TRBJ1-1, with 12 positions matching TRBD1. The germline gives CDR1 KGHSH, CDR2 LQKENI. The trim removed 4 bases at V and 1 base at J, leaving 7 bases unmatched. This CDR3 has 17 amino acids.

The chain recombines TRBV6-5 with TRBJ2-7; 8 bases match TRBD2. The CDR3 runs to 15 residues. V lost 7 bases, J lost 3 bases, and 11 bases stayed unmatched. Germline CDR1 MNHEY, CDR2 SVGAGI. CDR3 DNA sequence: TGTGCCAGCAAGCCGGGACTAGATGTTGTCTACGAGCAGTACTTC. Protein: CASKPGLDVVYEQYF.